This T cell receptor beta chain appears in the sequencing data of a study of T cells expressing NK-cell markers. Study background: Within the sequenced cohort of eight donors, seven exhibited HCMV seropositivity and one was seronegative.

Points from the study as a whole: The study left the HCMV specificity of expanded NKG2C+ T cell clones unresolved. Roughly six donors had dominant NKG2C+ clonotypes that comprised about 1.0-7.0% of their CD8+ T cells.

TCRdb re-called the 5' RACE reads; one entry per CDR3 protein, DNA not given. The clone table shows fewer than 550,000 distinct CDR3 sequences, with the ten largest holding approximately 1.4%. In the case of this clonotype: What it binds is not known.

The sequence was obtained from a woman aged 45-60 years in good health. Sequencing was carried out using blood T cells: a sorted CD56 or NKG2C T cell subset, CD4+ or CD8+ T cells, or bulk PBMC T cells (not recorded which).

CDR3 loop: CSVLAGGEGSYNEQFF. The V and J genes are TRBV29-1 and TRBJ2-1; TCRdb's D call of TRBD2 is untestable without DNA. This CDR3 comprises 16 residues. Per the germline V gene, CDR1 is SQVTM and CDR2 is ANQGSEA.